Below are 9 T cell receptor beta chains sequenced from a single sample in a study of shared clonotypes between healthy human individuals. Clones were sequenced by immunoSEQ multiplex PCR, and TCRdb holds only the in-frame ones, with some missing. The top ten hold 0.14% of the sample, which has millions of clones, around nine tenths seen once. Sequencing was carried out using naive CD4+ T cells sorted from blood. As to subset: CD45RA+ positively selected. The source is a man aged 18-30 years in good health.

V gene TRBV28 combines with J gene TRBJ1-4; no firm D call. Looked up from germline, CDR1 is MDHEN and CDR2 is SYDVKM. V shed 6 bases and J shed 3 bases, with 8 bases lying between them. CDR3 size: 13 residues. CDR3: CASSPGSNEKLFF. CDR3 DNA sequence: TGTGCCAGCAGCCCTGGATCTAATGAAAAACTGTTTTTT.

This chain links TRBV9 with TRBJ2-3; maybe TRBD2 (5 bases). Trimming took 4 bases from V and 0 from J, leaving 12 bases between them. CDR3 length: 15 residues. CDR1 is SGDLS, CDR2 YYNGEE, per germline. CDR3 amino acids: CASSFSGSSTDTQYF. As DNA, the CDR3 is TGTGCCAGCAGCTTCAGCGGTTCTAGCACAGATACGCAGTATTTT.

The genes are TRBV4-2 and TRBJ2-7; TRBD1 matches 8 bases. J gave up 11 bases and V 0 bases, and 6 bases lay outside the gene matches. Per the germline V gene, CDR1 is LGHNA and CDR2 is YNFKEQ. There are 13 residues in the CDR3. The CDR3 coding sequence is TGTGCCAGCAGCCAAGATCTAGGACAGGGCGAGTACTTC. Protein: CASSQDLGQGEYF.

This chain connects TRBV15 to TRBJ1-3, with TRBD1 as a possible D gene (5 bases). The CDR3 loop spans 14 amino acids. V was cut by 1 base and J by 2 bases, with 6 bases left in between. CDR1 is LNHNV and CDR2 is YYDKDF in the germline V gene (reference sequence). The CDR3 region is CATSRVGPGNTIYF. The CDR3 DNA sequence: TGTGCCACCAGCAGAGTGGGACCTGGAAACACCATATATTTT.

J is TRBJ2-3 and V is TRBV7-9, with D possibly TRBD2 on 6 matching bases. The CDR3 has 16 residues. From germline, CDR1 is SEHNR and CDR2 FQNEAQ (reference sequence). Trimming shortened V by 6 bases and J by 4 bases, and 20 bases separated the two germline ends. CDR3: CASSKKGGGMADTQYF. CDR3 DNA: TGTGCCAGCAGTAAAAAAGGTGGGGGGATGGCAGATACGCAGTATTTT. The entire variable domain, with the rest obtained from reference TRBV7-9 and TRBJ2-3, is as follows: DTGVSQNPRHKITKRGQNVTFRCDPISEHNRLYWYRQTLGQGPEFLTYFQNEAQLEKSRLLSDRFSAERPKGSFSTLEIQRTEQGDSAMYLCASSKKGGGMADTQYFGPGTRLTVL.

The chain recombines TRBV18 with TRBJ2-1; maybe TRBD1 (6 bases). Germline assignment: CDR1 KGHSH and CDR2 LQKENI. The V end lost 0 bases, the J end lost 3 bases, and 18 bases lay between the germline ends. CDR3 length: 18 residues. CDR3 nucleotides: TGTGCCAGCTCACCACCGTCAGGGGCGAATATGTACTACAATGAGCAGTTCTTC. This encodes CASSPPSGANMYYNEQFF.

The V call is TRBV28, the J call TRBJ1-6; no reliable D call. Germline assignment: CDR1 MDHEN and CDR2 SYDVKM. This CDR3 region has 12 residues. V shed 6 bases and J shed 14 bases, with 14 bases lying between them. CDR3 sequence reads: CASSRVAATLHF. In DNA, the CDR3 is TGTGCCAGCAGCAGAGTGGCAGCAACCCTCCACTTT.

The J gene is TRBJ1-5, the V gene TRBV15, with TRBD1 as a possible D gene (6 bases). Trimming cost V 0 bases and J 2 bases, with 14 bases left between them. Germline V gives CDR1 LNHNV, CDR2 YYDKDF (reference sequence). The CDR3 runs 17 residues. CDR3 region: CATSRDLPGAGNQPQHF. The CDR3 DNA sequence: TGTGCCACCAGCAGAGATCTACCGGGGGCAGGCAATCAGCCCCAGCATTTT.

The gene calls are TRBV13 and TRBJ2-7; TRBD2 agrees at 8 bases. With V trimmed by 4 bases and J by 3 bases, 8 bases remained unmatched. The CDR3 extends over 15 amino acids. Germline V CDR1 and CDR2: PRHDT, FYEKMQ (reference sequence). CDR3 sequence reads: CASSSYLAGHYEQYF. In DNA, the CDR3 is TGTGCCAGCAGCTCCTACTTAGCGGGACACTACGAGCAGTACTTC.